This T cell receptor beta chain was recorded in a study of cytomegalovirus exposure and HLA in healthy donors. This clone turned up a few times. What it binds is not known. In germline, CDR1 is SEHNR, CDR2 FQNEAQ (reference sequence). This CDR3 region has 18 residues. Trimming at V came to 1 base and at J to 5 bases, leaving 9 bases not matched to a gene. Overall study results and limits: Follow-up analysis found HLA locus-dependent TCR association rates, highest for DRB1 and lowest for HLA-C. The study recorded 150 to 200 TCR beta chains that were cytomegalovirus-associated. Available immune exposure information was restricted to CMV serostatus only.

The primer mix had 60 Vbeta and 13 Jbeta primers. Clones were sequenced by immunoSEQ multiplex PCR, and TCRdb holds only the in-frame ones, with some missing. The sample includes roughly 100,000 clones, 65% of them seen just once. Material for sequencing was PBMCs. The TCR comes from a man younger than 40 in good health and CMV-seropositive. The rearrangement links TRBV7-9 to TRBJ1-5; 12 bases line up with TRBD1. This CDR3 is CASSLDSLGTGGYQPQHF. CDR3 nucleotides: TGTGCCAGCAGCTTAGATTCATTAGGGACAGGGGGCTATCAGCCCCAGCATTTT.